The clone carrying this TCR beta chain was found a few times. Its cognate antigen is unknown. These data come from a study of cytomegalovirus exposure and HLA in healthy donors. Donors were nominally healthy when sampled, though unrecorded immune exposures were likely. Study results and limitations: It was 150 to 200 TCR beta chains that were listed as cytomegalovirus-associated. Most TCR beta V segments were productive about 87% or about 30% of the time in an earlier analysis. Reportedly, TCR beta sequences accurately predicted HLA-A and HLA-B alleles in most subjects.

Germline assignment: CDR1 MNHEY and CDR2 SVGAGI. This CDR3 spans 15 amino acids. Unmatched junction bases numbered 10, after V lost 6 bases and J lost 6 bases. The PCR used 60 Vbeta and 13 Jbeta primers. The method was immunoSEQ multiplex PCR; TCRdb's version includes in-frame clones alone and lacks a portion of them. This sample yields over 95,000 clones, of which around 77% are seen a single time; around 3.4% belongs to the top ten. The chain carries TRBV6-5 and TRBJ2-3; TRBD2 matches 9 bases. This receptor was obtained from a man aged 40-49 years in good health and CMV-seronegative. Source material: PBMCs. CDR3 nucleotides: TGTGCCAGCAGGGAAATTAGCGGGGGAGCTGATACGCAGTATTTT. It specifies CASREISGGADTQYF.